The 22 T cell receptor beta chains reported below all come from one sample, sequenced in a study of T cell repertoires in cytomegalovirus infection (dated by TCRdb to between 2017 and 2020). Antigens of these TCRs are unknown. The data were produced on an Illumina HiSeq 1500. In TCRdb, the public reads were trimmed at Q25 with fastp and aligned with MiXCR, with productive beta chains retained. A single entry per CDR3 protein holds the most common genes and DNA from its merged rows. In all, the sample holds tens of thousands of distinct CDR3 sequences, and about half of those were seen once. The ten largest account for more than 85% of the sample. What this sample's treatment or condition label stands for: in vitro stimulation with specific CMV peptide epitopes to enrich CMV-specific T cells. Source: CD8+ T cells from cultured PBMCs, taken from culture after CMV antigen stimulation. Receptor source: a human donor in good health (CMV status not recorded). Some clones in this sample may be carry-over from other donors' samples.

The chain joins TRBV7-2 to TRBJ2-1; possible D gene TRBD2, 6 bases. There are 17 residues in the CDR3. The germline CDR1 and CDR2 sequences are SGHTA and FQGNSA. V shed 2 bases and J shed 2 bases, with 16 bases lying between them. CDR3: CASSLTTGAHPYNEQFF. For the CDR3, the DNA is TGTGCCAGCAGCTTAACGACGGGAGCCCATCCCTACAATGAGCAGTTCTTC.

This clonotype was recorded only once. The chain links TRBV4-1 to TRBJ2-1; D is perhaps TRBD1 (5 bases). The CDR3 covers 15 residues. V shed 0 bases and J shed 8 bases, with 14 bases lying between them. Per the germline V gene, CDR1 is MGHRA and CDR2 is YSYEKL. CDR3 DNA: TGCGCCAGCAGCCAAGAACGGCTCCAGGGCTATGAGCAGTTCTTC. Translation gives CASSQERLQGYEQFF.

This clonotype was found once. The chain has TRBV27 and TRBJ1-5; D ambiguous. The CDR3 runs to 15 residues. Germline V CDR1 and CDR2: MNHEY, SMNVEV (reference sequence). Trimming took off 3 bases at V and 5 bases at J, with 14 bases between the two ends. In DNA, the CDR3 is TGTGCCAGCAGTTTTGATCCGACGGCGGATCAGCCCCAGCATTTT. Its protein is CASSFDPTADQPQHF.

The chain is built from TRBV24-1 and TRBJ2-1, with 7 bases lining up with TRBD2. Germline CDR1 and CDR2: KGHDR and SFDVKD. Unmatched junction bases numbered 9, after V lost 4 bases and J lost 4 bases. The CDR3 sequence is 16 residues long. CDR3 in amino acids: CATSDSAGTIYNEQFF. The CDR3 bases are TGTGCCACCAGTGACTCCGCCGGGACTATATACAATGAGCAGTTCTTC.

The chain links TRBV9 to TRBJ1-3, with D perhaps matching TRBD1 (6 bases). CDR3 length equals 15 residues. V was pared by 0 bases and J by 2 bases, with 9 bases between. CDR1 is SGDLS and CDR2 is YYNGEE in the germline V gene. The CDR3 region has the DNA TGTGCCAGCAGCGTAGGACAGGACCCTGGAAACACCATATATTTT. Protein sequence: CASSVGQDPGNTIYF.

This chain joins TRBV7-8 and TRBJ2-5; possibly TRBD2 for D (5 bases). Per the germline V gene, CDR1 is SGHVS and CDR2 is FQNEAQ. V was clipped by 4 bases and J by 2 bases, with 23 bases between them. The CDR3 is 18 residues long. The CDR3 here is CASSYWSGSADGQETQYF. CDR3 bases: TGTGCCAGCAGCTACTGGTCGGGGTCCGCGGATGGACAAGAGACCCAGTACTTC.

This clonotype came up a few times. The V and J genes are TRBV7-6 and TRBJ2-1, with 9 bases lining up with TRBD2. Germline lookup yields CDR1 SGHVS and CDR2 FNYEAQ. The CDR3 covers 17 residues. V was clipped by 2 bases and J by 8 bases; unmatched bases: 13. In DNA, the CDR3 is TGTGCCAGCAGCTTATGGCCCAGCGGGGGGCGTACGGATGAGCAGTTCTTC. Protein: CASSLWPSGGRTDEQFF.

This chain uses TRBV28 with TRBJ2-1; unclear D gene. Trimming took 4 bases from V and 5 from J, leaving 18 bases between them. The CDR3 runs to 16 residues. Germline assignment: CDR1 MDHEN and CDR2 SYDVKM. CDR3 bases: TGTGCCAGCAGTTCCCCCATCCCAAAAGGGAACAATGAGCAGTTCTTC. It yields the protein CASSSPIPKGNNEQFF.

The chain employs TRBV15 and TRBJ1-5; D is perhaps TRBD1 (5 bases). The V end lost 2 bases, the J end lost 1 base, and 6 bases lay between the germline ends. The CDR3 runs 14 residues. From germline, CDR1 is LNHNV and CDR2 YYDKDF (reference sequence). CDR3 in DNA: TGTGCCACCAGCAGAAAGGGGAGCAATCAGCCCCAGCATTTT. This gives the protein CATSRKGSNQPQHF.

The rearrangement joins TRBV24-1 to TRBJ1-5; D call uncertain. The V end was cut by 0 bases, the J end by 2 bases, with 4 bases between. Germline CDR1 KGHDR, CDR2 SFDVKD. This CDR3 comprises 14 residues. For the CDR3, the DNA is TGTGCCACCAGTGATTTGGATCGCAATCAGCCCCAGCATTTT. Amino acids: CATSDLDRNQPQHF.

The chain has TRBV7-9 and TRBJ2-7; TRBD2 matches at 9 bases. CDR3 length equals 14 residues. After removal of 5 bases from V and 2 bases from J, the junction contained 4 bases not matched to a gene. Germline loops: CDR1 SEHNR, CDR2 FQNEAQ (reference sequence). This CDR3 is CASSQTSGPYEQYF. Here the CDR3 DNA reads TGTGCCAGCAGCCAGACTAGCGGACCCTACGAGCAGTACTTC.

Only a few counts were recorded for this clonotype. This rearrangement joins TRBV3-1 to TRBJ2-7, with D possibly TRBD1 on 5 matching bases. There are 14 residues in the CDR3. V lost 1 base and J lost 4, with 11 bases in between. Per the germline V gene, CDR1 is LGHDT and CDR2 is YNNKEL (reference sequence). CDR3 bases: TGTGCCAGCAGCCAAGGTGGACACTCTTACGAGCAGTACTTC. This sequence encodes CASSQGGHSYEQYF.

This chain uses TRBV7-7 with TRBJ2-3, with 8 bases fitting TRBD2. The CDR3 covers 15 residues. CDR1 is SSHAT, CDR2 FNYEAQ, per germline (reference sequence). V dropped 3 bases and J dropped 5; count of bases not matched to a gene: 7. CDR3 DNA: TGTGCCAGCAGCTTGGGGACTAGTAGTGGAGATACGCAGTATTTT. It translates to CASSLGTSSGDTQYF.

This clonotype was counted only a few times. CDR3 sequence: CASSLNVLATNEKLFF. The DNA for the CDR3 is TGTGCCAGCAGCTTAAACGTACTTGCAACTAATGAAAAACTGTTTTTT. The rearrangement uses TRBV7-8 and TRBJ1-4; D ambiguous. Trimming removed 2 bases at V and 0 bases at J, with 10 bases between. The CDR3 consists of 16 residues. Per the germline V gene, CDR1 is SGHVS and CDR2 is FQNEAQ.

The chain uses TRBV7-6 and TRBJ1-4; TRBD1 matches 11 bases. The CDR3 runs to 14 residues. Germline V lookup: CDR1 SGHVS, CDR2 FNYEAQ. The J segment lost 5 bases and the V segment lost 5 bases, leaving 1 base of the junction unmatched. CDR3 region: CASSRDRGNEKLFF. The CDR3 DNA reads TGTGCCAGCAGCAGGGACAGGGGGAATGAAAAACTGTTTTTT.

The V and J genes are TRBV7-9 and TRBJ2-7; no definite D call. V was pared by 0 bases and J by 5 bases, with 2 bases between. The germline V gene has CDR1 SEHNR and CDR2 FQNEAQ (reference sequence). The CDR3 is 11 residues long. The CDR3 sequence: CASSLANEQYF. The CDR3 DNA follows: TGTGCCAGCAGCTTAGCCAACGAGCAGTACTTC.

The gene calls are TRBV12-3 or TRBV12-4 and TRBJ2-7, with D unresolved. The CDR3 runs to 11 residues. V lost 9 bases and J 2 bases, leaving 8 bases between the germline ends. Here the CDR3 DNA reads TGTGCCAGTTCTATCACCTACGAGCAGTACTTC. It codes for CASSITYEQYF.

The rearrangement joins TRBV6-6 to TRBJ1-1; 12 bases are shared with TRBD1. This CDR3 is built from 17 residues. Unmatched junction bases numbered 7, after V lost 5 bases and J lost 0 bases. The V gene's germline CDR1 is MNHNY and CDR2 SVGAGI (reference sequence). Here the CDR3 DNA reads TGTGCCAGCAGTCCCGGGACAGGGGGCTCGCTGAACACTGAAGCTTTCTTT. This encodes CASSPGTGGSLNTEAFF.

V is TRBV6-1 and J is TRBJ2-4; 11 nucleotides match TRBD2. The V segment lost 6 bases and the J segment 5 bases; nucleotides outside the gene matches: 3. The CDR3 is 14 residues long. CDR1 and CDR2 (germline): MNHNS, SASEGT. The CDR3 nucleotides read TGTGCCAGCAGCCTTAGCGGGAGGGAAAACATTCAGTACTTC. It yields the protein CASSLSGRENIQYF.

The V call is TRBV28, the J call TRBJ1-5; D uncertain. The CDR3 has 15 amino acids. Germline assignment: CDR1 MDHEN and CDR2 SYDVKM. V was trimmed by 6 bases and J by 7 bases, leaving 19 bases between them. CDR3 DNA: TGTGCCAGCAGGCCGACACGCTATAGAAAGCAGCCCCAGCATTTT. Translated: CASRPTRYRKQPQHF.

The chain is built from TRBV4-2 and TRBJ1-5; 7 bases match TRBD1. V lost 2 bases to trimming and J lost 7 bases; unmatched junction nucleotides: 5. Germline V CDR1 and CDR2: LGHNA, YNFKEQ. CDR3 length: 14 residues. This CDR3 is CASSQTQGGQPQHF. DNA of the CDR3: TGTGCCAGCAGCCAAACTCAGGGGGGACAGCCCCAGCATTTT.

This rearrangement joins TRBV7-2 to TRBJ2-5; 8 positions agree with TRBD2. Trimming took 5 bases from V and 2 from J; bases not matched to a gene: 16. The germline V gene encodes CDR1 SGHTA and CDR2 FQGNSA. The CDR3 length is 18 residues. The CDR3 region has the DNA TGTGCCAGCAGCCGCGGGGTCCGGACTAGCCCTACTCAAGAGACCCAGTACTTC. Protein: CASSRGVRTSPTQETQYF. The full variable domain, completed using reference TRBV7-2 and TRBJ2-5, is GAGVSQSPSNKVTEKGKDVELRCDPISGHTALYWYRQSLGQGLEFLIYFQGNSAPDKSGLPSDRFSAERTGGSVSTLTIQRTQQEDSAVYLCASSRGVRTSPTQETQYFGPGTRLLVL.